The entry that follows covers one T cell receptor beta chain sequence. The target antigen is unknown. This sample stems from a study of T cell responses to AZD1222 COVID-19 vaccine. The germline gives CDR1 MDHEN, CDR2 SYDVKM. The length of the CDR3 is 13 residues. With V trimmed by 5 bases and J by 7 bases, 6 bases remained unmatched. Profiled with immunoSEQ multiplex PCR; TCRdb holds only in-frame clones, not every one. This table has under 150,000 clones, around 90% appearing once. Study results and caveats: Baseline testing showed seropositivity in only a handful of AZD1222 recipients.

The receptor was derived from an adult in good health. The sample here was peripheral blood, taken on day 0 of AZD1222 vaccination. The rearrangement joins TRBV28 to TRBJ2-3; 7 nucleotides match TRBD1. This CDR3 reads CASSHRGQYTQYF. The DNA of the CDR3 is TGTGCCAGCAGTCACAGGGGACAGTATACGCAGTATTTT.